Listed below are T cell receptor beta chains from one sample, sequenced in a study of CD8 T cells in ankylosing spondylitis. From the 5' RACE reads, TCRdb called clonotypes with MiXCR, one entry per CDR3 protein. The table includes a few hundred thousand distinct CDR3 sequences, 10% to 15% detected once. The sequenced material came from blood, either unsorted or a sorted T cell fraction (not recorded which). The receptor set was obtained from a male donor with ankylosing spondylitis. Both conserved end residues are part of each CDR3. D genes are given only for firm matches. A row's size may be missing; if present it is once, few, many or a size class.

clone_size j_call d_call v_call cdr3_aa cdr3_nt
few TRBJ2-5 . TRBV7-2 CASSFMGGVGETQYF TGTGCCAGCAGCTTTATGGGGGGAGTCGGGGAGACCCAGTACTTC
few TRBJ1-6 . TRBV7-9 CASSPMKTGGNSPLHF TGTGCCAGCAGCCCTATGAAGACAGGAGGGAATTCACCCCTCCACTTT
few TRBJ2-3 TRBD2 TRBV5-1 CASSLASGAQDTQYF TGCGCCAGCAGCTTGGCTAGCGGAGCACAAGATACGCAGTATTTT
few TRBJ2-7 TRBD2 TRBV20-1 CSARVRELNEQYF TGCAGTGCTAGAGTGCGGGAGCTGAACGAGCAGTACTTC
. TRBJ1-5 . TRBV20-1 CSAGRGGNQPQHF TGCAGTGCTGGGCGGGGGGGGAATCAGCCCCAGCATTTT
few TRBJ2-5 TRBD1 TRBV29-1 CSVAPRGLGETQYF TGCAGCGTTGCCCCTAGGGGGCTAGGGGAGACCCAGTACTTC
many TRBJ1-1 . TRBV7-8 CASRQESNTEAFF TGTGCCAGCAGACAGGAGTCGAACACTGAAGCTTTCTTT
. TRBJ1-2 TRBD1 TRBV6-5 CASSYIPTGQGAGGYTF TGTGCCAGCAGTTACATCCCAACGGGACAGGGGGCTGGGGGCTACACCTTC
. TRBJ2-1 . TRBV2 CASRAEGSSYNEQFF TGTGCCAGCAGAGCCGAGGGAAGCTCCTACAATGAGCAGTTCTTC
few TRBJ2-2 . TRBV12-3/TRBV12-4 CASSPGWTFAGELFF TGTGCCAGCAGTCCAGGATGGACATTCGCCGGGGAGCTGTTTTTT
. TRBJ2-5 . TRBV19 CASSIRFLETQYF TGTGCCAGTAGTATACGGTTTTTGGAGACCCAGTACTTC
many TRBJ2-3 TRBD1 TRBV5-1 CASSPGTGTDTQYF TGTGCCAGCAGCCCAGGGACAGGCACAGATACGCAGTATTTT
. TRBJ1-6 . TRBV9 CASGMGGDSSYNSPLHF TGTGCCAGTGGGATGGGGGGCGACAGCTCCTATAATTCACCCCTCCACTTT
. TRBJ2-3 TRBD2 TRBV20-1 CSALNSGWAERGTDTQYF TGCAGCGCGCTTAATAGCGGGTGGGCGGAACGGGGCACAGATACGCAGTATTTT
few TRBJ2-3 TRBD1 TRBV25-1 CASSRQGADTQYF TGTGCCAGCAGCCGACAGGGGGCGGATACGCAGTATTTT
. TRBJ1-5 TRBD1 TRBV6-2/TRBV6-3 CASSSGGSYSNQPQHF TGTGCCAGCAGTTCAGGGGGGTCGTATAGCAATCAGCCCCAGCATTTT
few TRBJ2-3 TRBD2 TRBV19 CASSGRLAGVQDTQYF TGTGCCAGTAGTGGGAGACTAGCGGGAGTTCAAGATACGCAGTATTTT
many TRBJ1-5 . TRBV5-1 CASSLDGTLNQPQHF TGCGCCAGCAGCTTGGACGGGACATTAAATCAGCCCCAGCATTTT
many TRBJ2-4 . TRBV15 CATSRDQYEGGLAKNIQYF TGTGCCACCAGCAGAGATCAGTACGAGGGCGGATTAGCCAAAAACATTCAGTACTTC
. TRBJ2-1 . TRBV2 CASRFLAAYNEQFF TGTGCCAGCAGATTTTTAGCAGCCTACAATGAGCAGTTCTTC
few TRBJ2-3 TRBD2 TRBV20-1 CSAPIFAGGTRGTQYF TGCAGTGCTCCTATCTTTGCGGGAGGGACACGGGGTACGCAGTATTTT
many TRBJ1-2 TRBD1 TRBV12-3/TRBV12-4 CASSGDRRSNYGYTF TGTGCCAGCAGCGGGGACAGGCGGTCTAACTATGGCTACACCTTC
few TRBJ2-2 . TRBV20-1 CSAREHGTGELFF TGCAGTGCTAGAGAACACGGCACCGGGGAGCTGTTTTTT
. TRBJ1-1 . TRBV5-1 CASSAPGGTEAFF TGCGCCAGCAGCGCCCCGGGTGGAACTGAAGCTTTCTTT
. TRBJ2-3 . TRBV20-1 CSARDRFTQYF TGCAGTGCTAGAGATCGATTTACGCAGTATTTT
once TRBJ1-2 TRBD1 TRBV20-1 CSASGQYYGYTF TGCAGTGCGTCGGGACAGTACTATGGCTACACCTTC
few TRBJ2-7 . TRBV12-5 CASAIDISYEQYF TGTGCTAGTGCCATTGATATATCCTACGAGCAGTACTTC
many TRBJ2-1 . TRBV5-1 CASAFRGQNNEQFF TGCGCCAGCGCGTTCCGCGGACAAAACAATGAGCAGTTCTTC
few TRBJ2-1 . TRBV28 CASSRRVNEQFF TGTGCCAGCAGTCGCAGGGTGAATGAGCAGTTCTTC